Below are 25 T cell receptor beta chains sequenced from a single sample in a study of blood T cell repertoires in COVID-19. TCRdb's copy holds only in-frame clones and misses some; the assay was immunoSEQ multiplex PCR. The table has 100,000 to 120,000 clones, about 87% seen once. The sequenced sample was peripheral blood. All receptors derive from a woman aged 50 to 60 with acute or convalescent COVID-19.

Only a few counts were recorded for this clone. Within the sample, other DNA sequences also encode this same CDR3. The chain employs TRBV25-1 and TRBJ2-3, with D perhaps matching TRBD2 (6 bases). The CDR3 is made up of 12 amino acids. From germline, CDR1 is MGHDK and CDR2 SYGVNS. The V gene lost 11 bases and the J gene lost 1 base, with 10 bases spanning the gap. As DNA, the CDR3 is TGTGCCTCACGGAGGGGCACAGATACGCAGTATTTT. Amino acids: CASRRGTDTQYF.

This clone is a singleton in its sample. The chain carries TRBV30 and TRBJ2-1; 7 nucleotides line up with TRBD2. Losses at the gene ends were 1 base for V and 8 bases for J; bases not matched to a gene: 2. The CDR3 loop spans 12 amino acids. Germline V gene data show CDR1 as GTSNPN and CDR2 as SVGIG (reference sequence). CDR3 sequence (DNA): TGTGCCTGGAGTGAAGGGAGGGATGAGCAGTTCTTC. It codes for CAWSEGRDEQFF. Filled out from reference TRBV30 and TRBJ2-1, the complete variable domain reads SQTIHQWPATLVQPVGSPLSLECTVEGTSNPNLYWYRQAAGRGLQLLFYSVGIGQISSEVPQNLSASRPQDRQFILSSKKLLLSDSGFYLCAWSEGRDEQFFGPGTRLTVL.

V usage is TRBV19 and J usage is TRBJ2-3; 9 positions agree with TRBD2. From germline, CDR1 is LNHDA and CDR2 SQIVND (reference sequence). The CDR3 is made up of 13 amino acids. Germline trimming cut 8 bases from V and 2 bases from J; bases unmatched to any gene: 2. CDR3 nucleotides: TGTGCCAGTGGACTAGCGATCACAGATACGCAGTATTTT. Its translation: CASGLAITDTQYF.

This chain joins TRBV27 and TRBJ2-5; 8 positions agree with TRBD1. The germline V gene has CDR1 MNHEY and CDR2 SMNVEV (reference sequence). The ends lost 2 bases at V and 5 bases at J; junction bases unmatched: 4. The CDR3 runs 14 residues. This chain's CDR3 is CASSLRQGFETQYF. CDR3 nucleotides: TGTGCCAGCAGTTTACGACAGGGGTTCGAGACCCAGTACTTC.

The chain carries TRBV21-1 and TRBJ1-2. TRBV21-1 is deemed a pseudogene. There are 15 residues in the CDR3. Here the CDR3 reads CASSKNPDGLYGYTF. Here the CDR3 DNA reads TGTGCCAGCAGCAAAAACCCGGACGGACTCTATGGCTACACCTTC.

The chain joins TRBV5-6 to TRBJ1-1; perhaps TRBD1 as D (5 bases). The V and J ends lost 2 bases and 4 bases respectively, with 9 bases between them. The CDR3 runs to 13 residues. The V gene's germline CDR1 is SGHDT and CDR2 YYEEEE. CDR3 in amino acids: CASSFREGTEAFF. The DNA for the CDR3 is TGTGCCAGCAGCTTCAGGGAAGGCACTGAAGCTTTCTTT. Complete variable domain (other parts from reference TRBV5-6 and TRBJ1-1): DAGVTQSPTHLIKTRGQQVTLRCSPKSGHDTVSWYQQALGQGPQFIFQYYEEEERQRGNFPDRFSGHQFPNYSSELNVNALLLGDSALYLCASSFREGTEAFFGQGTRLTVV.

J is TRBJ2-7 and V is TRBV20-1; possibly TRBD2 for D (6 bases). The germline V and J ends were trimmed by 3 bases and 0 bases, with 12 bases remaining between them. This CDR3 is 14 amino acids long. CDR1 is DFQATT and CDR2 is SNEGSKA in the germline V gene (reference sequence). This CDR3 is CSASSGLSSYEQYF. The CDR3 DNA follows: TGCAGTGCTAGTAGCGGCTTAAGCTCCTACGAGCAGTACTTC.

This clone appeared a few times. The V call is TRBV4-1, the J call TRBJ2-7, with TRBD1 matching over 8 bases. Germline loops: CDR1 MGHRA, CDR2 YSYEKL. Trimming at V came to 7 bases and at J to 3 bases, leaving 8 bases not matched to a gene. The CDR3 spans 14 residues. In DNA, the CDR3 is TGCGCCAGCACACCAGGACAGGGAGGCTACGAGCAGTACTTC. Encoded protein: CASTPGQGGYEQYF.

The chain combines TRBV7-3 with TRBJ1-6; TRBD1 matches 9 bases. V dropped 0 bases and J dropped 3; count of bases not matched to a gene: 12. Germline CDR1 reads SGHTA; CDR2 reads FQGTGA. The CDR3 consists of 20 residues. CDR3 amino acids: CASSLTSAKDRGFYNSPLHF. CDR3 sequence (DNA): TGTGCCAGCAGCTTAACCTCCGCTAAGGACAGGGGATTCTATAATTCACCCCTCCACTTT.

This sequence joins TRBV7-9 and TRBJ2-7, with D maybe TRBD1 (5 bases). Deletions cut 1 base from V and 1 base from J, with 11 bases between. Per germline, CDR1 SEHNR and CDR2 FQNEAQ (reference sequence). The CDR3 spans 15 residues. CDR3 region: CASSLERQLSYEQYF. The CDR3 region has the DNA TGTGCCAGCAGCTTAGAGAGACAGCTTTCCTACGAGCAGTACTTC.

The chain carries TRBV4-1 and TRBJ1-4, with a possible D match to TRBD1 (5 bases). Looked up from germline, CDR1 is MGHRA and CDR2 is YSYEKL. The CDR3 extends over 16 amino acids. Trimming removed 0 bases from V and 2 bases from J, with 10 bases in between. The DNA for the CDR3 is TGCGCCAGCAGCCAAGATGTCCAGGGCACTAATGAAAAACTGTTTTTT. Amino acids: CASSQDVQGTNEKLFF.

The CDR3 DNA reads TGTGCCATCAGTGACCCGGGACAGGGAGACTATGGCTACACCTTC. This encodes CAISDPGQGDYGYTF. This chain connects TRBV10-3 to TRBJ1-2; 9 nucleotides match TRBD1. Germline CDR1 and CDR2: ENHRY and SYGVKD. This CDR3 comprises 15 residues. J was trimmed by 3 bases and V by 3 bases; bases with no gene match: 5.

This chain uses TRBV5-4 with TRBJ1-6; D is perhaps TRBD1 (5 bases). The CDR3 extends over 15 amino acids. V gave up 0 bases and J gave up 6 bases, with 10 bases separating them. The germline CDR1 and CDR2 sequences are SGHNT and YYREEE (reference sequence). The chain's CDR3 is CASSLEVRVNSPLHF. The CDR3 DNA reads TGTGCCAGCAGCTTGGAGGTCAGGGTTAATTCACCCCTCCACTTT.

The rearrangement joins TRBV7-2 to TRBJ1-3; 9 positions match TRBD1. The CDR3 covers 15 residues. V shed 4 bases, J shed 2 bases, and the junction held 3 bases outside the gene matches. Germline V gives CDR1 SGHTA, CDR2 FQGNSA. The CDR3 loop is CASSYGTGTGNTIYF. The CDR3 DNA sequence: TGTGCCAGCAGCTACGGGACAGGGACTGGAAACACCATATATTTT.

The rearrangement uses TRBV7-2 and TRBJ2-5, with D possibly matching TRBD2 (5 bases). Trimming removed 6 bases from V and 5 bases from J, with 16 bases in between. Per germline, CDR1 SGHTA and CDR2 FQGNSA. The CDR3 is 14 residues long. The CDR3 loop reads CASSGRGLWETQYF. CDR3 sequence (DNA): TGTGCCAGCAGTGGCCGAGGGTTGTGGGAGACCCAGTACTTC.

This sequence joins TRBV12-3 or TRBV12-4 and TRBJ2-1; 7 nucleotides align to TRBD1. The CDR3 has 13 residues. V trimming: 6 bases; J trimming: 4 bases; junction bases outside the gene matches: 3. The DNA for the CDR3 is TGTGCCAGCAGCCGGGGACAGTACAATGAGCAGTTCTTC. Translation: CASSRGQYNEQFF.

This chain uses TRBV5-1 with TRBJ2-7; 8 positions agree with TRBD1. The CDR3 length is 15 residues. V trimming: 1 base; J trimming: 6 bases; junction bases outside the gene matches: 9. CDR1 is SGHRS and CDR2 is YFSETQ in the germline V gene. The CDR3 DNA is TGCGCCAGCAGCTTGATAGGGCAGGGGGCGGCCGAGCAGTACTTC. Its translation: CASSLIGQGAAEQYF. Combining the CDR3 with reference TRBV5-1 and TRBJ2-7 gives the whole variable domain KAGVTQTPRYLIKTRGQQVTLSCSPISGHRSVSWYQQTPGQGLQFLFEYFSETQRNKGNFPGRFSGRQFSNSRSEMNVSTLELGDSALYLCASSLIGQGAAEQYFGPGTRLTVT.

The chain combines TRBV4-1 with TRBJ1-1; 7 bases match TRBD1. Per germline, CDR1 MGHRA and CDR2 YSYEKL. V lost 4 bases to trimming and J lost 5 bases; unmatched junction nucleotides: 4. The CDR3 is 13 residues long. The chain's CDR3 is CASSPTGRTEAFF. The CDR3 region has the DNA TGCGCCAGCAGCCCGACAGGGCGTACTGAAGCTTTCTTT.

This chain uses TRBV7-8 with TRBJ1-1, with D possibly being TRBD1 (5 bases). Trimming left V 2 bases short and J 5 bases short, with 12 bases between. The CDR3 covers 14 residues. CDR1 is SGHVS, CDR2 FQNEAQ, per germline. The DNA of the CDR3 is TGTGCCAGCAGCTTAACAGGTTCAGGGACTGAAGCTTTCTTT. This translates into CASSLTGSGTEAFF.

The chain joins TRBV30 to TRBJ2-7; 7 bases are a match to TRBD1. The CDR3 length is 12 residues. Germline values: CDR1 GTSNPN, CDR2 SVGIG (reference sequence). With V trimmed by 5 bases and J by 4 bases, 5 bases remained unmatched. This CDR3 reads CAWGDSSYEQYF. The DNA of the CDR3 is TGTGCCTGGGGGGACAGCAGTTACGAGCAGTACTTC.

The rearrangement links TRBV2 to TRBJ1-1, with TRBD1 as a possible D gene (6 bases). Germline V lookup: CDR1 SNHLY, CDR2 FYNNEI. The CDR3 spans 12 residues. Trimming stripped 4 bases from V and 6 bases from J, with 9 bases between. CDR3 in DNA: TGTGCCAGCAGTGCAGGGGCGGCTGAAGCTTTCTTT. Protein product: CASSAGAAEAFF. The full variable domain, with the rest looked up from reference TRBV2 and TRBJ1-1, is EPEVTQTPSHQVTQMGQEVILRCVPISNHLYFYWYRQILGQKVEFLVSFYNNEISEKSEIFDDQFSVERPDGSNFTLKIRSTKLEDSAMYFCASSAGAAEAFFGQGTRLTVV.

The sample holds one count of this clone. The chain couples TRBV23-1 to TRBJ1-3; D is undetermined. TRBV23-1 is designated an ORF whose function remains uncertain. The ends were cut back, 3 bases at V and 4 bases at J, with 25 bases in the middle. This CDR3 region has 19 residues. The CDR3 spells CASSHSVPGEWLSGNTIYF. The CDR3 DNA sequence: TGCGCCAGCAGTCACTCAGTACCCGGGGAGTGGCTCTCCGGAAACACCATATATTTT.

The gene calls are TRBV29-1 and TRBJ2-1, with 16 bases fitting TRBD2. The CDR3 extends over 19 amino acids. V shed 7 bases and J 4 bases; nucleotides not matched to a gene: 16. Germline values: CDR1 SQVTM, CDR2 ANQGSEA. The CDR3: CSGGGYGTSGRARYNEQFF. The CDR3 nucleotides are TGCAGCGGTGGAGGGTATGGGACTAGCGGGAGGGCCAGATACAATGAGCAGTTCTTC.

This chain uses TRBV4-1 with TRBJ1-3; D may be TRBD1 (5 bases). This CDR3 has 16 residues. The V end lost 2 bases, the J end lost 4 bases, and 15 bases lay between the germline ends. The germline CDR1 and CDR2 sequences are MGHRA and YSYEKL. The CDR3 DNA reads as TGCGCCAGCAGCCAACCGGGTGGAGGGGTGGGAAACACCATATATTTT. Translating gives CASSQPGGGVGNTIYF.

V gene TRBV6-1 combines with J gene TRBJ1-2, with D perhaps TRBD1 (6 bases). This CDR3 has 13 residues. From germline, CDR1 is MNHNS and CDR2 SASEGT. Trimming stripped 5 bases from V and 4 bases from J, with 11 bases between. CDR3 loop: CASSPQGSYGYTF. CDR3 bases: TGTGCCAGCAGTCCACAGGGAAGCTATGGCTACACCTTC.